This T cell receptor beta chain was captured in a study of shared clonotypes between healthy human individuals. The germline V gene has CDR1 SEHNR and CDR2 FQNEAQ (reference sequence). The V and J ends lost 4 bases and 9 bases respectively, with 10 bases between them. The CDR3 loop spans 12 amino acids. Method: immunoSEQ multiplex PCR; TCRdb's copy keeps in-frame clones and lacks some. The data contain about 2.2 million clones, approximately 92% of them singletons. CD45RO-negative CD8 cells positively selected for CCR7 made up the naive population, which excluded terminally differentiated effector memory CD45RA+ cells.

The origin of this receptor is a man younger than 35 in good health. Some clones in this sample may be carry-over from other donors' samples. V usage is TRBV7-9 and J usage is TRBJ2-1; either TRBD1 or TRBD2 may fit D (5 bases each). The sequencing input was naive CD8+ T cells from PBMCs. CDR3 region: CASSWDHLEQFF. CDR3 DNA: TGTGCCAGCAGCTGGGACCACCTTGAGCAGTTCTTC.